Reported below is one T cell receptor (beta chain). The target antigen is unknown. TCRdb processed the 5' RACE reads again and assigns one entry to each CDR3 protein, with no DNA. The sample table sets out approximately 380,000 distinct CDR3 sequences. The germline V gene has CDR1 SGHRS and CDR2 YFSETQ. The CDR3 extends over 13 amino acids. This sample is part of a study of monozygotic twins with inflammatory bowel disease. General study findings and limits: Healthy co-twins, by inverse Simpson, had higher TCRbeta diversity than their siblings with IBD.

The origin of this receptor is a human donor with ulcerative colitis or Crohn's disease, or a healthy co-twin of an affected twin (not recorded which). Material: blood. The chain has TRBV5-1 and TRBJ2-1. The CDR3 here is CASTTTNYNEQFF. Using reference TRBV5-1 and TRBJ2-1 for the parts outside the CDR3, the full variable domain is KAGVTQTPRYLIKTRGQQVTLSCSPISGHRSVSWYQQTPGQGLQFLFEYFSETQRNKGNFPGRFSGRQFSNSRSEMNVSTLELGDSALYLCASTTTNYNEQFFGPGTRLTVL.